One and the same sample provided the 13 T cell receptor beta chains below, sequenced in a study of blood T cell repertoires in COVID-19 (dated by TCRdb to about 2020). The library was obtained by the immunoSEQ multiplex PCR assay. Drawn from immuneACCESS, this table holds only the in-frame rearrangements with V and J called that TCRdb kept. Clones are partly lost; checked studies trace under half to an unresolved V gene and leave the rest unexplained. This sample has approximately 50,000 clones in its table, and about 84% of those were observed once. Around 15% of the sample is in the top ten clones. The sequencing sample was made of peripheral blood. These TCRs come from a human donor in a cohort sampled during active COVID-19.

The chain joins TRBV7-8 to TRBJ1-1; D possibly corresponds to TRBD1 (5 bases). Germline CDR1 SGHVS, CDR2 FQNEAQ. Trimming took off 5 bases at V and 3 bases at J, with 13 bases between the two ends. The CDR3 covers 14 residues. CDR3 protein: CASSTTASDTEAFF. DNA of the CDR3: TGTGCCAGCAGCACGACAGCGTCCGACACTGAAGCTTTCTTT.

This rearrangement joins TRBV4-3 to TRBJ2-1, with a tentative D call TRBD2 (7 bases). The CDR3 runs 14 residues. Trimming stripped 2 bases from V and 9 bases from J, with 14 bases between. Germline V gene data show CDR1 as LGHNA and CDR2 as YSLEER. The CDR3 reads CASSQRGGPGEQFF. CDR3 DNA: TGCGCCAGCAGCCAAAGGGGGGGCCCCGGTGAGCAGTTCTTC.

The rearrangement links TRBV7-2 to TRBJ2-7; 11 bases line up with TRBD2. Germline lookup yields CDR1 SGHTA and CDR2 FQGNSA. Trimming at V came to 5 bases and at J to 2 bases, leaving 11 bases not matched to a gene. The CDR3 consists of 17 residues. The chain's CDR3 is CASSPRGLAGPTYEQYF. The CDR3 DNA sequence: TGTGCCAGCAGCCCAAGAGGACTAGCGGGTCCGACCTACGAGCAGTACTTC.

In its sample, this clone was seen once. This chain links TRBV5-1 with TRBJ1-4, with D perhaps TRBD1 (5 bases). CDR3 length: 15 amino acids. Deletions cut 0 bases from V and 6 bases from J, with 12 bases between. CDR1 and CDR2 from the germline V gene are SGHRS and YFSETQ. DNA of the CDR3: TGCGCCAGCAGCTTGGACGCAGGGCCGGATGAAAAACTGTTTTTT. Residues: CASSLDAGPDEKLFF.

This chain connects TRBV4-2 to TRBJ2-7; the D gene is possibly TRBD1 (6 bases). Germline CDR1 LGHNA, CDR2 YNFKEQ. The germline V and J ends were trimmed by 1 base and 3 bases, with 7 bases remaining between them. This CDR3 is 13 amino acids long. The CDR3: CASSQVQGYEQYF. CDR3 in DNA: TGTGCCAGCAGCCAAGTACAGGGCTACGAGCAGTACTTC.

This chain joins TRBV7-2 and TRBJ1-1; D not resolved. Germline CDR1 and CDR2: SGHTA and FQGNSA. This CDR3 comprises 12 residues. Trimming pared 2 bases from V and 5 bases from J, leaving 6 bases between. CDR3 DNA sequence: TGTGCCAGCAGCTTAACTAATACTGAAGCTTTCTTT. It specifies CASSLTNTEAFF.

This clone counts as medium-sized. The chain is built from TRBV7-3 and TRBJ1-2, with D possibly matching TRBD1 (5 bases). Trimming cost V 0 bases and J 3 bases, with 11 bases left between them. The CDR3 runs 15 residues. The germline CDR1 and CDR2 sequences are SGHTA and FQGTGA. The CDR3 sequence is CASSLTSAGYYGYTF. CDR3 in DNA: TGTGCCAGCAGCTTAACGTCGGCAGGGTACTATGGCTACACCTTC.

This clone was picked up one time. The rearrangement joins TRBV19 to TRBJ1-1; TRBD1 matches 7 bases. Germline trimming cut 4 bases from V and 7 bases from J; bases unmatched to any gene: 6. The CDR3 covers 13 residues. The germline CDR1 and CDR2 sequences are LNHDA and SQIVND (reference sequence). DNA for the CDR3: TGTGCCAGTAGTAAGGACAGGTCGATTGAAGCTTTCTTT. Protein sequence: CASSKDRSIEAFF.

This clone was seen once. The gene calls are TRBV29-1 and TRBJ1-1; weak D call: TRBD1 (5 bases). The CDR3 covers 14 residues. The germline V gene encodes CDR1 SQVTM and CDR2 ANQGSEA. Trimming left V 4 bases short and J 1 base short, with 13 bases between. This CDR3 is CSVALGLRNTEAFF. CDR3 nucleotide sequence: TGCAGCGTTGCCCTGGGACTGAGGAACACTGAAGCTTTCTTT.

The chain has TRBV3-1 (or the pseudogene TRBV3-2) and TRBJ2-1; 8 bases match TRBD1. V lost 3 bases, J lost 10 bases, and 5 bases stayed unmatched. Germline V gene lookup returns CDR1 LGHDT and CDR2 YNNKEL (reference sequence). The CDR3 spans 13 residues. The CDR3 nucleotides read TGTGCCAGCAGCCAGGACAGGGTAAGGGAGCAGTTCTTC. Translation: CASSQDRVREQFF.

V gene TRBV30 combines with J gene TRBJ2-1, with D maybe TRBD2 (6 bases). The CDR3 has 15 residues. Germline CDR1 is GTSNPN and CDR2 is SVGIG (reference sequence). V was cut by 0 bases and J by 1 base, with 10 bases left in between. CDR3 in DNA: TGTGCCTGGAGTGTAAGACTAGAGTCCTACAATGAGCAGTTCTTC. Translating gives CAWSVRLESYNEQFF. The full variable domain, rest sourced from reference TRBV30 and TRBJ2-1, is SQTIHQWPATLVQPVGSPLSLECTVEGTSNPNLYWYRQAAGRGLQLLFYSVGIGQISSEVPQNLSASRPQDRQFILSSKKLLLSDSGFYLCAWSVRLESYNEQFFGPGTRLTVL.

This clone was picked up a small number of times. The V gene is TRBV27, the J gene TRBJ2-3; 11 positions agree with TRBD1. V was clipped by 10 bases and J by 2 bases; unmatched bases: 5. The germline V gene has CDR1 MNHEY and CDR2 SMNVEV (reference sequence). CDR3 size: 14 residues. The CDR3 is CATQGQGATDTQYF. CDR3 in DNA: TGTGCCACCCAAGGACAGGGGGCCACAGATACGCAGTATTTT.

The J gene is TRBJ2-7, the V gene TRBV7-9; 7 nucleotides agree with TRBD1. The germline CDR1 and CDR2 sequences are SEHNR and FQNEAQ (reference sequence). This CDR3 contains 14 residues. Trimming cost V 5 bases and J 2 bases; bases outside gene matches: 6. The CDR3 loop reads CASSLGQRPYEQYF. DNA for the CDR3: TGTGCCAGCAGCCTGGGACAGCGGCCCTACGAGCAGTACTTC.